The next 29 T cell receptor beta chains were all read from a single sample in a study of blood T cell repertoires in COVID-19. The data were produced by immunoSEQ multiplex PCR, yet TCRdb's version contains in-frame clones alone and is incomplete. The sample lists some 340,000 clones, around 87% occurring once. The sequencing input was PBMCs or T cells enriched from blood (not recorded which). These TCRs come from a woman in her thirties who had recovered from COVID-19.

This sequence joins TRBV28 and TRBJ2-7; 10 nucleotides agree with TRBD1. The V and J ends lost 5 bases and 2 bases, in that order; junction bases with no gene match: 6. CDR3 length equals 15 residues. CDR1 MDHEN and CDR2 SYDVKM come from the germline V gene. CDR3 sequence (DNA): TGTGCCAGCAGTCCTCCAGGGACAGGGGCCTACGAGCAGTACTTC. It translates to CASSPPGTGAYEQYF.

The V call is TRBV7-9, the J call TRBJ1-1; 7 bases line up with TRBD1. This CDR3 comprises 15 residues. J was trimmed by 3 bases and V by 2 bases; bases with no gene match: 6. The V gene's germline CDR1 is SEHNR and CDR2 FQNEAQ (reference sequence). Here the CDR3 reads CASSLTTGSDTEAFF. CDR3 bases: TGTGCCAGCAGCTTAACGACAGGGTCGGACACTGAAGCTTTCTTT.

This clone came up once. The CDR3 sequence is CATSRRALGTEAFF. DNA for the CDR3: TGTGCCACCAGCAGGAGGGCCCTAGGGACTGAAGCTTTCTTT. J is TRBJ1-1 and V is TRBV15; D not certain. The V gene lost 3 bases and the J gene lost 5 bases, with 13 bases spanning the gap. CDR1 LNHNV and CDR2 YYDKDF come from the germline V gene (reference sequence). This CDR3 spans 14 amino acids.

V and J are TRBV11-2 and TRBJ2-1; D gene unclear. Germline values: CDR1 SGHAT, CDR2 FQNNGV. Deletions cut 5 bases from V and 9 bases from J, with 11 bases between. This CDR3 is built from 12 residues. CDR3: CASSLVLSEQFF. CDR3 in DNA: TGTGCCAGCAGCCTCGTCCTCTCTGAGCAGTTCTTC.

The chain couples TRBV12-5 to TRBJ1-2; maybe TRBD1 (6 bases). CDR3 length equals 16 residues. CDR1 is LGHNT, CDR2 FRNRAP, per germline. V shed 3 bases and J shed 5 bases, with 19 bases lying between them. CDR3: CASGFTTYRARYGYTF. The CDR3 DNA reads as TGTGCTAGTGGTTTTACTACGTACAGGGCCCGGTATGGCTACACCTTC.

V usage is TRBV18 and J usage is TRBJ1-1, with a tentative D call TRBD1 (6 bases). Germline CDR1 KGHSH, CDR2 LQKENI. This CDR3 region has 13 residues. The ends were cut back, 6 bases at V and 3 bases at J, with 11 bases in the middle. In DNA form, the CDR3 reads TGTGCCAGCTCGGACAGATCCCACACTGAAGCTTTCTTT. Translating gives CASSDRSHTEAFF.

The chain is built from TRBV6-5 and TRBJ2-3, with 7 bases that match TRBD2. Germline lookup yields CDR1 MNHEY and CDR2 SVGAGI. The CDR3 covers 14 residues. V was pared by 2 bases and J by 6 bases, with 5 bases of the junction left unmatched. As DNA, the CDR3 is TGTGCCAGCAGTTACGACCCCGGGAGGGATACGCAGTATTTT. Encoded protein: CASSYDPGRDTQYF.

In DNA, the CDR3 is TGTGCCAGCAGCTTGTTTACGTCGAGGCATAATTCACCCCTCCACTTT. Residues: CASSLFTSRHNSPLHF. The chain links TRBV11-2 to TRBJ1-6, with D unclear. CDR3 length: 16 amino acids. Germline CDR1 reads SGHAT; CDR2 reads FQNNGV. The V end was cut by 3 bases, the J end by 5 bases, with 14 bases between.

CDR3 protein: CASSLLGGAPGNTIYF. The CDR3, as DNA: TGTGCCAGCAGCTTGCTAGGGGGCGCGCCTGGAAACACCATATATTTT. The rearrangement joins TRBV5-4 to TRBJ1-3; 7 bases fit TRBD1. CDR1 is SGHNT and CDR2 is YYREEE in the germline V gene (reference sequence). After removal of 1 base from V and 2 bases from J, the junction contained 6 bases not matched to a gene. The CDR3 contains 16 residues. The full variable domain, rest sourced from reference TRBV5-4 and TRBJ1-3, is ETGVTQSPTHLIKTRGQQVTLRCSSQSGHNTVSWYQQALGQGPQFIFQYYREEENGRGNFPPRFSGLQFPNYSSELNVNALELDDSALYLCASSLLGGAPGNTIYFGEGSWLTVV.

The rearrangement joins TRBV5-8 to TRBJ2-7; 9 nucleotides line up with TRBD1. Trimming removed 1 base from V and 4 bases from J; junction bases left unmatched: 9. The V gene's germline CDR1 is SGHTS and CDR2 YDEGEE. This CDR3 has 16 amino acids. As DNA, the CDR3 is TGTGCCAGCAGCTTGCTATTGGGGACAGGGACATACGAGCAGTACTTC. Its translation is CASSLLLGTGTYEQYF.

This chain joins TRBV5-4 and TRBJ1-6; D may be TRBD1 (6 bases). The CDR3 runs to 15 residues. The germline V and J ends were trimmed by 1 base and 4 bases, with 9 bases remaining between them. The germline CDR1 and CDR2 sequences are SGHNT and YYREEE (reference sequence). The CDR3 DNA reads as TGTGCCAGCAGCTTGAACAGGGCTTATAATTCACCCCTCCACTTT. It is translated as CASSLNRAYNSPLHF.

V is TRBV5-6 and J is TRBJ2-1; D is unresolved. Germline V gives CDR1 SGHDT, CDR2 YYEEEE. Deletions cut 4 bases from V and 5 bases from J, with 4 bases between. The CDR3 is made up of 11 amino acids. The DNA of the CDR3 is TGTGCCAGCAGCCTTAACAATGAGCAGTTCTTC. Translating it yields CASSLNNEQFF.

The chain combines TRBV5-8 with TRBJ2-2; no firm D call. The ends were cut back, 1 base at V and 6 bases at J, with 16 bases in the middle. Germline V lookup: CDR1 SGHTS, CDR2 YDEGEE. This CDR3 is 16 amino acids long. CDR3 in DNA: TGTGCCAGCAGCTTGACTTCTCGGGTTATGGCCGGGGAGCTGTTTTTT. Translated, it gives CASSLTSRVMAGELFF.

The chain uses TRBV29-1 and TRBJ1-2; 7 bases map to TRBD1. CDR1 and CDR2 (germline): SQVTM, ANQGSEA. J lost 3 bases, V lost 2 bases, and 12 bases had no gene match. The CDR3 length is 16 residues. CDR3 residues: CSVERIRGGADYGYTF. The CDR3 DNA is TGCAGCGTTGAAAGGATACGAGGGGGCGCGGACTATGGCTACACCTTC.

This rearrangement joins TRBV5-6 to TRBJ1-2; a weak D match, TRBD1 (5 bases). Germline assignment: CDR1 SGHDT and CDR2 YYEEEE. V lost 4 bases to trimming and J lost 10 bases, with 17 bases between them. The length of the CDR3 is 13 residues. CDR3 nucleotides: TGTGCCAGCAGCCTGCAAGGGGTCTCAGACTACACCTTC. This encodes CASSLQGVSDYTF. Complete variable domain (other parts from reference TRBV5-6 and TRBJ1-2): DAGVTQSPTHLIKTRGQQVTLRCSPKSGHDTVSWYQQALGQGPQFIFQYYEEEERQRGNFPDRFSGHQFPNYSSELNVNALLLGDSALYLCASSLQGVSDYTFGSGTRLTVV.

The V and J genes are TRBV9 and TRBJ1-1; 8 bases agree with TRBD1. Trimming took 4 bases from V and 0 from J; bases not matched to a gene: 5. In germline, CDR1 is SGDLS, CDR2 YYNGEE. The length of the CDR3 is 15 residues. The CDR3 spells CASSPRTGMNTEAFF. CDR3 nucleotide sequence: TGTGCCAGCAGCCCCAGGACAGGGATGAACACTGAAGCTTTCTTT.

This chain uses TRBV20-1 with TRBJ1-2; D is ambiguous. Germline CDR1 and CDR2: DFQATT and SNEGSKA (reference sequence). The CDR3 runs 11 residues. V lost 6 bases, J lost 8 bases, and 13 bases lay in between. The CDR3 DNA is TGCAGTGCCCGAAACAGAGGGGGCTACACCTTC. It yields the protein CSARNRGGYTF.

J is TRBJ1-3 and V is TRBV5-1, with TRBD1 identical over 9 bases. Looked up from germline, CDR1 is SGHRS and CDR2 is YFSETQ. V lost 2 bases, J lost 3 bases, and 6 bases stayed unmatched. This CDR3 region has 16 residues. CDR3 loop: CASSLGTGTFGNTIYF. The CDR3 region has the DNA TGCGCCAGCAGCTTAGGGACAGGGACGTTTGGAAACACCATATATTTT.

The chain links TRBV14 to TRBJ2-7, with a possible D match to TRBD2 (5 bases). Looked up from germline, CDR1 is SGHDN and CDR2 is FVKESK. The germline V and J ends were trimmed by 0 bases and 12 bases, with 15 bases remaining between them. The CDR3 runs to 13 residues. The CDR3 DNA sequence: TGTGCCAGCAGCCAAGACCCCAGTCTAGCCGCGTACTTC. Protein: CASSQDPSLAAYF.

V is TRBV5-4 and J is TRBJ2-7; possible D gene TRBD2, 6 bases. V lost 2 bases and J lost 3, with 12 bases in between. This CDR3 spans 14 amino acids. Per the germline V gene, CDR1 is SGHNT and CDR2 is YYREEE (reference sequence). CDR3: CASSFRDGGYEQYF. The CDR3, as DNA: TGTGCCAGCAGCTTCCGGGACGGGGGCTACGAGCAGTACTTC.

The chain links TRBV7-2 to TRBJ1-3; the D is unclear. The length of the CDR3 is 16 residues. V dropped 4 bases and J dropped 2 bases, with 15 bases sitting between them. Per germline, CDR1 SGHTA and CDR2 FQGNSA. Here the CDR3 DNA reads TGTGCCAGCAGCTCAGGTCGACCGCGGGCTGGAAACACCATATATTTT. Residues: CASSSGRPRAGNTIYF.

The genes are TRBV3-1 (or the pseudogene TRBV3-2) and TRBJ2-5; 12 positions agree with TRBD1. After removal of 4 bases from V and 5 bases from J, the junction contained 5 bases not matched to a gene. The CDR3 spans 15 residues. In germline, CDR1 is LGHDT, CDR2 YNNKEL (reference sequence). CDR3 in amino acids: CASSRDRGRFETQYF. The CDR3 DNA sequence: TGTGCCAGCAGCCGGGACAGGGGGCGATTTGAGACCCAGTACTTC.

The V gene is TRBV11-2, the J gene TRBJ2-1; TRBD1 might be the D (5 bases). The length of the CDR3 is 15 residues. CDR1 SGHAT and CDR2 FQNNGV come from the germline V gene. V lost 2 bases and J 8 bases, leaving 16 bases between the germline ends. CDR3 DNA sequence: TGTGCCAGCAGCTTATGGGGTGCAGGGCCAGATGAGCAGTTCTTC. This encodes CASSLWGAGPDEQFF.

The chain employs TRBV2 and TRBJ2-3; D is unresolved. Between the trimmed V and J ends, which lost 0 bases and 7 bases, there was a span of 8 bases. This CDR3 has 13 amino acids. Germline CDR1 is SNHLY and CDR2 is FYNNEI. This chain's CDR3 is CASSEAGRYTQYF. In DNA, the CDR3 is TGTGCCAGCAGTGAAGCGGGCCGGTATACGCAGTATTTT. The entire variable domain, with the rest obtained from reference TRBV2 and TRBJ2-3, is as follows: EPEVTQTPSHQVTQMGQEVILRCVPISNHLYFYWYRQILGQKVEFLVSFYNNEISEKSEIFDDQFSVERPDGSNFTLKIRSTKLEDSAMYFCASSEAGRYTQYFGPGTRLTVL.

This rearrangement joins TRBV2 to TRBJ1-1; D is perhaps TRBD1 (5 bases). CDR1 and CDR2 from the germline V gene are SNHLY and FYNNEI. The V and J ends lost 1 base and 2 bases respectively, with 11 bases between them. The CDR3 length is 15 residues. CDR3 sequence reads: CASSEDSQGNTEAFF. For the CDR3, the DNA is TGTGCCAGCAGTGAAGATTCCCAGGGCAACACTGAAGCTTTCTTT.

The rearrangement links TRBV28 to TRBJ1-2; 7 bases map to TRBD1. The germline V gene has CDR1 MDHEN and CDR2 SYDVKM. The trim removed 10 bases at V and 2 bases at J, leaving 7 bases unmatched. The CDR3 is 13 amino acids. The DNA for the CDR3 is TGTGCCATACGACAGGGAATAAACTATGGCTACACCTTC. This encodes CAIRQGINYGYTF.

This chain uses TRBV28 with TRBJ1-2, with 7 nucleotides matching TRBD1. From germline, CDR1 is MDHEN and CDR2 SYDVKM. V dropped 7 bases and J dropped 1; count of bases not matched to a gene: 9. This CDR3 spans 15 amino acids. Here the CDR3 DNA reads TGTGCCAGCACCATATTAACAGGGGTTAACTATGGCTACACCTTC. This encodes CASTILTGVNYGYTF.

The J gene is TRBJ2-1, the V gene TRBV12-3 or TRBV12-4; a possible D gene is TRBD1 (5 bases). The length of the CDR3 is 13 residues. Trimming pared 5 bases from V and 6 bases from J, leaving 11 bases between. As DNA, the CDR3 is TGTGCCAGCAGTCCCTACAGGACCAATGAGCAGTTCTTC. Protein: CASSPYRTNEQFF.

The V call is TRBV4-3, the J call TRBJ2-5; no clear D gene. V shed 1 base and J shed 3 bases, with 6 bases lying between them. CDR3 length equals 13 residues. Germline V gives CDR1 LGHNA, CDR2 YSLEER. The CDR3 spells CASSQARKETQYF. In DNA form, the CDR3 reads TGCGCCAGCAGCCAAGCCCGTAAAGAGACCCAGTACTTC.